This T cell receptor (beta chain) was captured in a study of T cell changes during pregnancy in multiple sclerosis. Data came from immunoSEQ multiplex PCR; TCRdb stores just in-frame clones and leaves some out. The sample has 55,000 to 70,000 clones, roughly nine tenths seen once. The specimen was CD4+ T cells from peripheral blood mononuclear cells, collected in the third trimester of pregnancy. The source is a female donor with multiple sclerosis, enrolled in a pregnancy study.

The CDR3 spells CASSPPSTARRTEAFF. For the CDR3, the DNA is TGTGCCAGCTCACCACCTAGTACAGCCCGGCGCACTGAAGCTTTCTTT. V gene TRBV18 combines with J gene TRBJ1-1; D unresolved. V was pared by 0 bases and J by 4 bases, with 15 bases between. The CDR3 spans 16 residues. Germline CDR1 is KGHSH and CDR2 is LQKENI.